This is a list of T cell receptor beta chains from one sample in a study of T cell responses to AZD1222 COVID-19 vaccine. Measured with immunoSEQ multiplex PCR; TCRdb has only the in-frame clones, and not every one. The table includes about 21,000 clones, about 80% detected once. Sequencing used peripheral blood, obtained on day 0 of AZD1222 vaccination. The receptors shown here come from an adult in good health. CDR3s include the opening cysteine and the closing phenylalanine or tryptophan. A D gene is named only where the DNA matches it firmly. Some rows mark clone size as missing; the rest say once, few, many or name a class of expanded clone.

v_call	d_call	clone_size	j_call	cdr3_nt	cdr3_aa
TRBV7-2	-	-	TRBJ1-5	TGTGCCAGCAGCTTAACTGGTACGGCGGCATCCCAGCCCCAGCATTTT	CASSLTGTAASQPQHF
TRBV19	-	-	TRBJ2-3	TGTGCCAGTAGTATATCGTCCCCCGGGGGTGGCACAGATACGCAGTATTTT	CASSISSPGGGTDTQYF
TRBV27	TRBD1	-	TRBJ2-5	TGTGCCAGCAGTTTAAAGGGACAGGGGACCCTCGCAGAGACCCAGTACTTC	CASSLKGQGTLAETQYF
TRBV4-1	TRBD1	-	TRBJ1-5	TGCGCCAGCAGCGAGGACAGGGAGGATCAGCCCCAGCATTTT	CASSEDREDQPQHF
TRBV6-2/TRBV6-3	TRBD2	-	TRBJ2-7	TGTGCCAGCAGTTACAGGAGCGGGACCTACGAGCAGTACTTC	CASSYRSGTYEQYF
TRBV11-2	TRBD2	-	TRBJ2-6	TGTGCCAGCAGCCGTCCGGGACTAGCGGTAACCTCTGGGGCCAACGTCCTGACTTTC	CASSRPGLAVTSGANVLTF
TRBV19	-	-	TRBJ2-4	TGTGCCAGTAGTACGGAGGGTTCTTCCATTCAGTACTTC	CASSTEGSSIQYF
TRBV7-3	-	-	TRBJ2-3	TGTGCCAGCAGCTTAAGCGGGCGGGGCAGCACAGATACGCAGTATTTT	CASSLSGRGSTDTQYF
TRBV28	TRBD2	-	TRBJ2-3	TGTGCCAGCAGTACCATTCGGGCTAGCGGGAGGGCCTTGACAGATACGCAGTATTTT	CASSTIRASGRALTDTQYF
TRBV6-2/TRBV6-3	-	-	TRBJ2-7	TGTGCCAGCAGCTATCGAAGGGGCTCCTACGAGCAGTACTTC	CASSYRRGSYEQYF
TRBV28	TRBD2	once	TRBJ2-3	TGTGCCAGCAGTTTATCCCGGCTAGCGGGAGGGCCCCCAGATACGCAGTATTTT	CASSLSRLAGGPPDTQYF
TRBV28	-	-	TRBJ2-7	TGTGCCAGCAGCTCTAGGCTGGAGGACTACGAGCAGTACTTC	CASSSRLEDYEQYF
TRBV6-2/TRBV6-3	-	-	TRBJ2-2	TGTGCCAGCAGTTATCTAGGAAGCCGGGAGCTGTTTTTT	CASSYLGSRELFF
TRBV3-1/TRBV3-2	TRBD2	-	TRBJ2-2	TGTGCCAGCAGCCGCATGGGTCGGAGCGGGGGCGCGAACACCGGGGAGCTGTTTTTT	CASSRMGRSGGANTGELFF
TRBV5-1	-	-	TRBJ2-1	TGCGCCAGCAGCTTTCATCGCCAGAATGAGCAGTTCTTC	CASSFHRQNEQFF
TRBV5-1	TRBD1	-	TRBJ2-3	TGCGCCAGCAGCCAAGGACAGGGGGCGAGCACAGATACGCAGTATTTT	CASSQGQGASTDTQYF
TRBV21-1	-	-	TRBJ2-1	TGTGCCAGCCCCAGGAGGGGGGGGAGGGGCAATGAGCAGTTCTTC	CASPRRGGRGNEQFF
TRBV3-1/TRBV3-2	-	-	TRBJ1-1	TGTGCCAGCAGCTCTTATCGGACCGGAGCGACTGAAGCTTTCTTT	CASSSYRTGATEAFF
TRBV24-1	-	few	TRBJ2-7	TGTGCCACCAGTGAGCAGGGATTCGAGCAGTACTTC	CATSEQGFEQYF
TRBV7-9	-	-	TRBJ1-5	TGTGCCAGCAGCTTAGGGGAACAGGGGCCCCAGCATTTT	CASSLGEQGPQHF
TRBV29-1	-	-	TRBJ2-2	TGCAGCGTCTTAACAACCGGGGAGCTGTTTTTT	CSVLTTGELFF
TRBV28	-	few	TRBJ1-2	TGTGCCAGCAGTTTATGGACTACAGGGTACGGCTACACCTTC	CASSLWTTGYGYTF
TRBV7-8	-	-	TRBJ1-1	TGTGCCAGCAGCCCACATTCGAACACTGAAGCTTTCTTT	CASSPHSNTEAFF
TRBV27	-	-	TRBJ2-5	TGTGCCAGCAGTTTATTCCCCGGTTTGGAGACCCAGTACTTC	CASSLFPGLETQYF
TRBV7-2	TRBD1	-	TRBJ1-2	TGTGCCAGCAGCGCCGGTGAGGGGGCGGATGGCTACACCTTC	CASSAGEGADGYTF
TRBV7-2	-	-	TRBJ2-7	TGTGCCAGCAGCACCACGGGGGCAGGATACGAGCAGTACTTC	CASSTTGAGYEQYF
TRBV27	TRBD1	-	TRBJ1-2	TGTGCCAGCAGTCCCATGGACAGGACCGATCGAGGCTACACCTTC	CASSPMDRTDRGYTF
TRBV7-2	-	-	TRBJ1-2	TGTGCCAGCAGCTTAGGCCCGGGATACTATGGCTACACCTTC	CASSLGPGYYGYTF
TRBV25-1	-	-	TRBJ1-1	TGTGCCAGCAGTGAAACGGGTGGCACTGAAGCTTTCTTT	CASSETGGTEAFF
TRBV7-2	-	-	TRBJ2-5	TGTGCCAGCAGCTTAGAGAGGGGGATGAAGACCCAGTACTTC	CASSLERGMKTQYF
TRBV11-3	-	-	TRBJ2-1	TGTGCCAGCAGCTCCAGGGGAGTCAATGAGCAGTTCTTC	CASSSRGVNEQFF
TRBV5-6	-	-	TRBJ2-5	TGTGCCAGCAGCTTGGTACAAGCCCAAGGGACCCAGTACTTC	CASSLVQAQGTQYF
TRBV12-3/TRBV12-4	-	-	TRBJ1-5	TGTGCCAGCAGTCTCAATAATCAGCCCCAGCATTTT	CASSLNNQPQHF
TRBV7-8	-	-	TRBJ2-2	TGTGCCAGCGGTCCATCGGGAACCGGGGAGCTGTTTTTT	CASGPSGTGELFF
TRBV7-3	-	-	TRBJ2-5	TGTGCCAGCAGCGGGGGACTTGGAGGGGAAGGGGAGACCCAGTACTTC	CASSGGLGGEGETQYF
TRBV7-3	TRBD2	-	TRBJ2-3	TGTGCCAGCAGTTACGACGGGGGGGCCGGAGCCGATACGCAGTATTTT	CASSYDGGAGADTQYF
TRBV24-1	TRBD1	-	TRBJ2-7	TGTGCCCCCGAGGACAGGCGTAACGAGCAGTACTTC	CAPEDRRNEQYF
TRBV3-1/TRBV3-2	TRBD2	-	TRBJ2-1	TGTGCCAGCAGCCCGCGCGGGGGAGGGAATGAGCAGTTCTTC	CASSPRGGGNEQFF
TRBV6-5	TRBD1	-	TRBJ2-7	TGTGCCAGCAGTTACTCTTTTGGGACAGGAGCCTACGAGCAGTACTTC	CASSYSFGTGAYEQYF
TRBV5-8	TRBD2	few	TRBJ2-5	TGTGCCAGCAGTACCGGACTAGCGGGGGGAACCCAAGAGACCCAGTACTTC	CASSTGLAGGTQETQYF